This T cell receptor beta chain was captured by sequencing in a study of regulatory T cells in long-lasting Graves disease. CDR1 and CDR2 from the germline V gene are SGHVS and FNYEAQ. V dropped 5 bases and J dropped 3; count of bases not matched to a gene: 11. This CDR3 has 17 amino acids. Building of the TCR beta libraries involved iRepertoire HTBI primers and Arm-PCR of CDR3 regions. TCRdb re-analysed the multiplex PCR reads in MiXCR, keeping a single row per CDR3 protein. Of a few hundred thousand distinct CDR3 sequences in the sample, roughly 21% were seen once. Time point specified: persistent/refractory GD, antithyroid drugs over 5 years with positive TRAb. PBMC-derived RNA was used for the TCR library.

Sequenced material: peripheral blood mononuclear cells (PBMCs), taken when the disease was refractory, from a patient treated with antithyroid drugs. This chain uses TRBV7-6 with TRBJ2-1; TRBD2 agrees at 9 bases. This sequence originates from a female donor with Graves disease. CDR3 bases: TGTGCCAGCAGCAGTCGCGGGAGAGCGGGAGGCTACAATGAGCAGTTCTTC. Translating gives CASSSRGRAGGYNEQFF.